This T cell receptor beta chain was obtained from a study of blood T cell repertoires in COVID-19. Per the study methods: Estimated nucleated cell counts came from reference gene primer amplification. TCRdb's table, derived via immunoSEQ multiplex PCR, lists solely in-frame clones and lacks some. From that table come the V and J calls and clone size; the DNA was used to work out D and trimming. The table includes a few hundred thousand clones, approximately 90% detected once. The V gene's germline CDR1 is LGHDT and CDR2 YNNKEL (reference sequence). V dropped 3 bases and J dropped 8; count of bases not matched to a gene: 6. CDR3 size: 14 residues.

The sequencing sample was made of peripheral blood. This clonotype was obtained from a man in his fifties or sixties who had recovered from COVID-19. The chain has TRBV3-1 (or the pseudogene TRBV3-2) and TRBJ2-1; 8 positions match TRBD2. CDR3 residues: CASSQRTSTDEQFF. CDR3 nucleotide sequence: TGTGCCAGCAGCCAGAGGACTAGCACCGATGAGCAGTTCTTC.